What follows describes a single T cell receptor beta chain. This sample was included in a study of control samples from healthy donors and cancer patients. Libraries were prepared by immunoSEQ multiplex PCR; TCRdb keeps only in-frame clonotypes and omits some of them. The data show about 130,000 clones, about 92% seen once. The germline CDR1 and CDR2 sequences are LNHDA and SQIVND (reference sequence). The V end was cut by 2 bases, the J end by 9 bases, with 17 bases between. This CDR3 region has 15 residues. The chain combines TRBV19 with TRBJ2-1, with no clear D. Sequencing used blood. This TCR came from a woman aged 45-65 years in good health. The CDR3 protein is CASSITPNLGFEQFF. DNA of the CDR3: TGTGCCAGTAGTATAACCCCTAATTTAGGTTTTGAGCAGTTCTTC. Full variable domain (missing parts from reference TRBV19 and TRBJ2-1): DGGITQSPKYLFRKEGQNVTLSCEQNLNHDAMYWYRQDPGQGLRLIYYSQIVNDFQKGDIAEGYSVSREKKESFPLTVTSAQKNPTAFYLCASSITPNLGFEQFFGPGTRLTVL.